This T cell receptor (beta chain) was profiled in a study of T-cell memory formation after mild COVID-19 (dated by TCRdb to the early 2020s). A note on the overall study: Most TCR sequence clusters were specific to one of the two donors. In a couple of donors, T-cell clones that expanded and contracted after mild COVID-19 were followed by sequencing TCRalpha and TCRbeta repertoires longitudinally. The cohort was made up of two young adult volunteers, one female and one male, who were previously healthy.

The sequencer listed for this sample is Illumina NovaSeq 6000. TCRalpha and TCRbeta cDNA libraries were built by 5'RACE with constant-segment primers, adding sample barcodes and unique molecular identifiers. RNA was extracted from every sample with Trizol reagent. Libraries were amplified in two PCR steps, with a second sample barcode and Illumina TruSeq adapters added in the second step. Libraries were sequenced on an Illumina NovaSeq with 2 x 150 bp paired-end reads. The published analysis was carried out like this. Demultiplexing of reads and collapsing into UMI-guided consensus sequences were performed with migec v1.2.7. Using mixcr v2.1.11, the UMI consensuses were aligned to TRA and TRB V and J templates and assembled into clonotypes. Expanded or contracted clonotypes were those called significant by both edgeR and NoisET, with noise models trained on biological replicates. For edgeR calls, a false discovery rate-adjusted p below 0.01 and a log2 fold-change threshold of 1 were applied. As an exploratory analysis of dynamics, max-normalized trajectories of the 1000 most abundant clonotypes were examined by PCA with hierarchical clustering. Separately sequenced CD4+ and CD8+ repertoires were used to assign a CD4 or CD8 phenotype to each responding clone. The public reads were run again by TCRdb, first through fastp at Q25 and then through MiXCR, and only productive beta chains were kept. Rows merge per CDR3 protein into single entries with the most common DNA and genes. The V and J calls, along with clone size, are taken from TCRdb and not from the paper's own processing. A total of 200,000 to 250,000 distinct CDR3 sequences appear in this sample, 10% to 13% of them only once. The ten largest clonotypes hold just over 3% of the sample.

PBMCs were isolated by Ficoll-Paque density gradient centrifugation. This clonotype has more than one count but fewer than ten. The specificity of this receptor is unknown. No quality values exist for individual bases; no much larger clone is one base distant. CDR1 and CDR2 are drawn from the germline V gene: SGHAT, FQNNGV. The CDR3, cysteine through phenylalanine, is 15 amino acids long. The only DNA kept is the CDR3, 45 bases in frame from the first base. V is cut back by 1 base and J by 6 bases, with 5 bases in the junction unmatched. The research as a whole found: Contracting CD4+ clones were found mainly in CM and EM memory subsets, while CD8+ clones were enriched in EMRA. SARS-CoV-2 specificity was not confirmed for the second-wave clones peaking on day 37. From day 15 to 85, contracting clones showed balanced CD4/CD8 phenotypes, whereas a second wave of clones that expanded from day 15 to 37 leaned towards CD4+. The detection of some responding clones in pre-infection memory suggests that pre-existing cross-reactive memory T cells joined the SARS-CoV-2 response. Only a couple of mild cases were covered in the study, and larger cohorts including severe cases with pre-infection samples were considered necessary.

This chain is built from TRBV11-2 and TRBJ1-5; the junction holds 8 bases that match TRBD1. Material: PBMCs or a T cell subset sorted from them (not recorded which). This TCR was recovered from a man between 18 and 29 years old who had mild COVID-19 (a few samples of this study predate the infection). The sample titles of this study are shuffled in the database, so cell type and time point are left out; the donor was told from shared clones. The bases read TGTGCCAGCAGCTTAGGCGGGACAGGAGGTCAGCCCCAGCATTTT. This encodes CASSLGGTGGQPQHF.